This T cell receptor beta chain stems from a study of shared clonotypes between healthy human individuals (dated by TCRdb to 2020 to 2022). Context from the whole study: The cohort included three men and a couple of women between 18 and 49 years of age. For each donor, CD4 naive and CD4 memory were each run on three plates, CD8 naive on two plates, and CD8 memory on one plate. Each donor's leukapheresis produced roughly between roughly 0.85 and 10 billion PBMCs. To estimate repertoire size and how much clonotypes are shared between individuals, the study performed deep sequencing of blood TCR repertoires from a few healthy adults. To increase sequencing depth and limit assay-specific biases, different laboratories used diverse techniques to prepare libraries and sequence TCR repertoires.

The CDR3 runs 15 amino acids, cysteine and phenylalanine included. This entry keeps only the CDR3 DNA: 45 bases, framed from base 1. Trimming costs V 0 bases and J 6 bases, and their ends lie 16 bases apart. Taken from the germline V gene (reference sequence), the CDR1 and CDR2 loops are GTSNPN and SVGIG. TCR CDR3 regions were amplified from genomic DNA by multiplex PCR using the deep immunoSEQ assay. Extracted genomic DNA from each cell subset was spread evenly across all wells of several immunoSEQ 96-well plates, with each plate serving as a replicate. For sorted subsets, about 220 ng of genomic DNA, equivalent to 25,000 to 35,000 T cell genomes, went into each replicate PCR. The purified libraries were quantified using a Qubit 3.0 fluorometer, sized with a Bioanalyzer 2100, and then quantified again using the KAPA Library Quantification kit. Every immunoSEQ 96-well plate was sequenced on a dedicated single-read 150-cycle Illumina NextSeq 550 flow cell. As for how the authors treated the data: The immunoSEQ output contained only junctional sequences without quality scores, so filtering could not match that applied to full-length reads. Sequences were annotated with PyIR, a Python wrapper for IgBLAST v1.9, using IMGT germline references to assign V/J genes and CDR3. Any read was removed if the V/J assignment was weak (E-value above 1e-6), the CDR3 was missing, or the read contained stop codons, out-of-frame junctions, or ambiguous translated residues. V3J clonotypes were defined by identical inferred V gene, J gene, and CDR3 amino acid sequence. Percentage overlap between repertoires was computed as shared unique clonotypes divided by the size of the smaller repertoire. RTK rarefaction, the Chao1 estimator, and Recon v2.1 estimates of unobserved clonotypes were used to assess repertoire richness. Generation probabilities for all TCRbeta clonotypes obtained by the gDNA method from a handful of donors were computed using OLGA. As stored in TCRdb, this immuneACCESS dataset retains in-frame rearrangements with V and J assigned. A fraction of the clones does not appear; measured against another copy, unresolved V genes explain less than half of the discrepancy, and the remainder lacks a known reason. V and J calls and clone size are those listed in that table; D and trimming were worked out from the DNA. Within this sample are roughly 1,800,000 clones, with approximately 95% of them counted one time only. The ten largest clones represent approximately 1.2% of the sample.

The full study reports these points: Pairwise subsampling led to the expectation that sequencing depth would affect the degree of clonotype sharing among donors. Naive subsets generally had larger estimated clonotype richness than memory subsets. Because the study included a small number of donors, the genetic and exposure-history diversity represented was limited. Across a handful of donors, around 5.4% of naive CD4, 3% to 3.5% of naive CD8, roughly 2.3% of memory CD4, and 0.4% to 0.45% of memory CD8 clonotypes were shared. Sampling was limited to blood, and TCR repertoires in tissue likely differ from TCR repertoires in blood. Incomplete sequencing was indicated by rarefaction of sorted-subset datasets, despite the large sequencing depth. Higher generation probabilities were observed for clonotypes shared by all four sorted-subset donors than for non-shared clonotypes.

CD8 naive samples consisted of CD45RO-negative cells that were positively selected for CCR7, yielding a CD45RA+CCR7+ population without TemRA cells. Donors were healthy HIV-negative adults with no recently reported acute infections or vaccinations. All donors were Caucasian adults living in Nashville, Tennessee, USA. After blood collection by leukapheresis, PBMCs were isolated using Ficoll-Histopaque density gradient centrifugation and then cryopreserved in the vapor phase of liquid nitrogen. Analytical flow cytometry was used to check the purity and quantity of each magnetically sorted T cell population. Genomic DNA was isolated from each sorted fraction and quantified by UV absorbance on a Nanodrop 2000c. As for this clone: What this receptor recognizes is not known. Per-nucleotide qualities are absent, and no much larger clonotype sits a single base away.

The sequencing sample was made of naive CD8+ T cells sorted from blood. Read against the paper, the sample's cell subset or site label means: CD45RA+CCR7+. The TCR was taken from a man aged 18 to 30 in good health. The chain is assembled from TRBV30 and TRBJ2-3; no D gene call is confident. CDR3 reads: CAWSVVTVGKDTQYF. The nucleotide sequence is TGTGCCTGGAGTGTAGTCACGGTTGGGAAGGATACGCAGTATTTT.